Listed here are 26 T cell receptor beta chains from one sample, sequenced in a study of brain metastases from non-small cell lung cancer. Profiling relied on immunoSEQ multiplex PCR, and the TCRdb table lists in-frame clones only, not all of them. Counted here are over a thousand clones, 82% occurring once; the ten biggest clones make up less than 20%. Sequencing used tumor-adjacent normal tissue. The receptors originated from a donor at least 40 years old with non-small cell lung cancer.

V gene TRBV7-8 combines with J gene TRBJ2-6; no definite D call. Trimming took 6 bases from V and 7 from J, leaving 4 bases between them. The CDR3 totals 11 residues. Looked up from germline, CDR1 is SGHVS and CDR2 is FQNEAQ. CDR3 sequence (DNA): TGTGCCAGCAGTCCCGCCAACGTCCTGACTTTC. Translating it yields CASSPANVLTF. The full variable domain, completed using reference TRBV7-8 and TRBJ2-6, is GAGVSQSPRYKVAKRGQDVALRCDPISGHVSLFWYQQALGQGPEFLTYFQNEAQLDKSGLPSDRFFAERPEGSVSTLKIQRTQQEDSAVYLCASSPANVLTFGAGSRLTVL.

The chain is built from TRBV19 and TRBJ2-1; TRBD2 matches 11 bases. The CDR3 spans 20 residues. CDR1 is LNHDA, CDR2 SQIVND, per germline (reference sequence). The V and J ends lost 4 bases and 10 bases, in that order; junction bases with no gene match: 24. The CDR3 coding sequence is TGTGCCAGTAGTACCCCCCCACTAGCGGGAGCTTATATGCCTTCCAAGGAGCAGTTCTTC. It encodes CASSTPPLAGAYMPSKEQFF.

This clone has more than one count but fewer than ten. The CDR3 sequence is CASSLSGGRRSYNEQFF. The DNA for the CDR3 is TGTGCCAGCAGTTTATCCGGCGGGAGAAGGTCCTACAATGAGCAGTTCTTC. The chain joins TRBV28 to TRBJ2-1, with 7 bases matching TRBD2. The ends lost 1 base at V and 1 base at J; junction bases unmatched: 7. This CDR3 region has 17 residues. Germline loops: CDR1 MDHEN, CDR2 SYDVKM.

CDR3: CATAAGYSNQPQHF. DNA of the CDR3: TGTGCCACTGCGGCAGGTTATAGCAATCAGCCCCAGCATTTT. The rearrangement links TRBV24-1 to TRBJ1-5; D remains ambiguous. V was trimmed by 10 bases and J by 0 bases, leaving 12 bases between them. Germline V gene sequence: CDR1 KGHDR, CDR2 SFDVKD. The CDR3 spans 14 residues.

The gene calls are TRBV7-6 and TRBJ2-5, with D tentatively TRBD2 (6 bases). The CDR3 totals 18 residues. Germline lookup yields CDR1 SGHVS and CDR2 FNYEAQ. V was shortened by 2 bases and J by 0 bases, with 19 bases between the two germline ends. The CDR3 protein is CASSLKGGSWDNQETQYF. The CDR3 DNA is TGTGCCAGCAGCTTAAAGGGAGGTAGCTGGGATAACCAAGAGACCCAGTACTTC.

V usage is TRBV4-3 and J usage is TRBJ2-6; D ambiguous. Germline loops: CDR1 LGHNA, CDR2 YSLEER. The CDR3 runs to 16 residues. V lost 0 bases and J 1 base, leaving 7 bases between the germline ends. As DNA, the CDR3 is TGCGCCAGCAGCCAAGACATAGGGTCTGGGGCCAACGTCCTGACTTTC. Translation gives CASSQDIGSGANVLTF.

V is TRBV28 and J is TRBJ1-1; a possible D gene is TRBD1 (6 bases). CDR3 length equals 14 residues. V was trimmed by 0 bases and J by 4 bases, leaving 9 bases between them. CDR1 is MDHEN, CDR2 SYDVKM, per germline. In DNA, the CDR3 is TGTGCCAGCAGTTTATGGACAGGCAGCACTGAAGCTTTCTTT. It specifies CASSLWTGSTEAFF.

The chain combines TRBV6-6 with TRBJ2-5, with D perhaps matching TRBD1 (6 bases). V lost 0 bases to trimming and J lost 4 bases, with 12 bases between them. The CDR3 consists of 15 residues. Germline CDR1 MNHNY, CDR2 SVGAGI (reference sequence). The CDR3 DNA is TGTGCCAGCAGTTACTCGAAGGGCAGGGGAGAGACCCAGTACTTC. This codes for CASSYSKGRGETQYF.

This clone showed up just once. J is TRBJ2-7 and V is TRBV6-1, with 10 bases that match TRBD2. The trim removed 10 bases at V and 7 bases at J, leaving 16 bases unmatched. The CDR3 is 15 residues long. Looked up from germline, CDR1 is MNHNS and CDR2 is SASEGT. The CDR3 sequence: CATGGLAGVLGEQYF. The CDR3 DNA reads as TGTGCCACCGGTGGTCTAGCGGGAGTTTTGGGAGAGCAGTACTTC.

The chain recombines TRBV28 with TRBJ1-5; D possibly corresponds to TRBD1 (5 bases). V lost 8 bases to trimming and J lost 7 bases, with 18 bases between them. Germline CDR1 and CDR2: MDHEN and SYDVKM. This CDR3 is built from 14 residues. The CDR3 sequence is CASGPLLRGQPQHF. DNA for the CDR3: TGTGCCAGCGGACCGTTACTACGGGGCCAGCCCCAGCATTTT.

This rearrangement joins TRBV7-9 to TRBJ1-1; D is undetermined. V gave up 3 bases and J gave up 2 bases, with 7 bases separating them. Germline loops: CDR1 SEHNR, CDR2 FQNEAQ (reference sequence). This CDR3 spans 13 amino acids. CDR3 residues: CASSLGINTEAFF. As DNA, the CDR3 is TGTGCCAGCAGCTTGGGAATTAACACTGAAGCTTTCTTT.

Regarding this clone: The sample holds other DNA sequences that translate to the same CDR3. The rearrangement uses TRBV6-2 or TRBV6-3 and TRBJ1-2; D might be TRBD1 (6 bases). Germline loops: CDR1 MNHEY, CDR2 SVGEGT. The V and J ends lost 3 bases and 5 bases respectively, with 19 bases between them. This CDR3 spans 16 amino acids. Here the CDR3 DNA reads TGTGCCAGCAGTTATTTCGCTCTCGGGACAATTTATGGCTACACCTTC. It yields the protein CASSYFALGTIYGYTF.

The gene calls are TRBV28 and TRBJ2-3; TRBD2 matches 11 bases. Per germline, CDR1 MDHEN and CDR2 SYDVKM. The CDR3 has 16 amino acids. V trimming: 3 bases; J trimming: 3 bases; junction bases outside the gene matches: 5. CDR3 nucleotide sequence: TGTGCCAGCAGTTTGAGTAGCGGGAGGGGAACAGATACGCAGTATTTT. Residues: CASSLSSGRGTDTQYF. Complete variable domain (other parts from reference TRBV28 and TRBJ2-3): DVKVTQSSRYLVKRTGEKVFLECVQDMDHENMFWYRQDPGLGLRLIYFSYDVKMKEKGDIPEGYSVSREKKERFSLILESASTNQTSMYLCASSLSSGRGTDTQYFGPGTRLTVL.

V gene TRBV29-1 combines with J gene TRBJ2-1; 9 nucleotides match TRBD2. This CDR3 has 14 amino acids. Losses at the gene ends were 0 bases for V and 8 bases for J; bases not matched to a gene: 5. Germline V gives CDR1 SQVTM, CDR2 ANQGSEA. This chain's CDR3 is CSVEDSGRRYEQFF. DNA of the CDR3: TGCAGCGTTGAAGATAGCGGGAGAAGGTATGAGCAGTTCTTC.

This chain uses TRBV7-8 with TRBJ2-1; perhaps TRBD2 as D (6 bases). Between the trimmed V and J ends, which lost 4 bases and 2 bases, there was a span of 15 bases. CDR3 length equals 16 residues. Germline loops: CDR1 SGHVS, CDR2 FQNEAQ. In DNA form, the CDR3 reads TGTGCCAGCAGCTACTCTCGGGACTCCGCCTACAATGAGCAGTTCTTC. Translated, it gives CASSYSRDSAYNEQFF. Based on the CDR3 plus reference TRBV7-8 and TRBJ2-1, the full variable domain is GAGVSQSPRYKVAKRGQDVALRCDPISGHVSLFWYQQALGQGPEFLTYFQNEAQLDKSGLPSDRFFAERPEGSVSTLKIQRTQQEDSAVYLCASSYSRDSAYNEQFFGPGTRLTVL.

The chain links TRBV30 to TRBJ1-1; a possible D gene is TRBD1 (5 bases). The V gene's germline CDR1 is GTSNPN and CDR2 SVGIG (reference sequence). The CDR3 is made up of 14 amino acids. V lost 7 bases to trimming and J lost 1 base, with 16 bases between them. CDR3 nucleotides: TGTGCCTTAGAGTGGCAGGGACCGAACACTGAAGCTTTCTTT. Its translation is CALEWQGPNTEAFF.

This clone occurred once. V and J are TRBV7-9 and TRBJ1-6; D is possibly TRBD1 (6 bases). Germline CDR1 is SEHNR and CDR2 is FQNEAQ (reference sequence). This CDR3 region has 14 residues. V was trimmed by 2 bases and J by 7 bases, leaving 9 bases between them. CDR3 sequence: CASSLNRENSPLHF. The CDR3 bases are TGTGCCAGCAGCTTAAACAGGGAAAATTCACCCCTCCACTTT.

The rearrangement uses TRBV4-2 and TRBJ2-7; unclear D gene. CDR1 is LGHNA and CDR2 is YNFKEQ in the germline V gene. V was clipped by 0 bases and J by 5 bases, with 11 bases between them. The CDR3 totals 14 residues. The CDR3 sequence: CASSQDRVFDEQYF. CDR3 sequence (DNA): TGTGCCAGCAGCCAAGATCGCGTTTTCGACGAGCAGTACTTC.

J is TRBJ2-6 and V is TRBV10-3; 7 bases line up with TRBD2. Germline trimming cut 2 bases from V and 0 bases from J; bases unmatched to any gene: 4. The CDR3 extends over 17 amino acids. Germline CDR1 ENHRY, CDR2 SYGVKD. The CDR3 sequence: CAISEMGGISGANVLTF. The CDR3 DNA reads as TGTGCCATCAGTGAGATGGGGGGGATCTCTGGGGCCAACGTCCTGACTTTC.

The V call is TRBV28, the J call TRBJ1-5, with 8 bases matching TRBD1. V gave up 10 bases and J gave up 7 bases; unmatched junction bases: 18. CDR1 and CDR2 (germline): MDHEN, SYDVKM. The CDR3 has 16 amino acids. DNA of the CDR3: TGTGCCACTGATAGGCCGAGACAGGGGAGTAACCAGCCCCAGCATTTT. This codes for CATDRPRQGSNQPQHF. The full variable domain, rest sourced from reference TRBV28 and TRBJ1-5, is DVKVTQSSRYLVKRTGEKVFLECVQDMDHENMFWYRQDPGLGLRLIYFSYDVKMKEKGDIPEGYSVSREKKERFSLILESASTNQTSMYLCATDRPRQGSNQPQHFGDGTRLSIL.

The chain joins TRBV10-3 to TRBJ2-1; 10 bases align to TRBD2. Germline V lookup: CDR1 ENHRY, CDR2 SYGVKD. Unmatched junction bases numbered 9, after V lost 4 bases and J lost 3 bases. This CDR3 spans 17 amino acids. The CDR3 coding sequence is TGTGCCATCAGTGGAGAGTTACTAGCGGGAAGCTACAATGAGCAGTTCTTC. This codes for CAISGELLAGSYNEQFF.

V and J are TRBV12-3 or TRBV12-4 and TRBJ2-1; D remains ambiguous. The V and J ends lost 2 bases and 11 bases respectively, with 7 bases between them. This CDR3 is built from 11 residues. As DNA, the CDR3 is TGTGCCAGCAGTTTAAATGCCCAGCAGTTCTTC. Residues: CASSLNAQQFF.

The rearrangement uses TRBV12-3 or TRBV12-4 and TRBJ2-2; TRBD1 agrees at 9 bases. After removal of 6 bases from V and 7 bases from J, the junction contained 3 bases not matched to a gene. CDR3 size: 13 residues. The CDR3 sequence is CASRYRGLGELFF. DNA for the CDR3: TGTGCCAGCAGATACAGGGGGCTCGGGGAGCTGTTTTTT.

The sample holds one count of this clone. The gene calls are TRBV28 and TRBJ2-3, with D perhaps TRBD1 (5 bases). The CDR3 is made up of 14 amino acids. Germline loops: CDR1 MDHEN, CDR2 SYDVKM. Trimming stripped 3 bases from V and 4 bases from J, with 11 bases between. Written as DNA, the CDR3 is TGTGCCAGCAGTTTTGAAGTCAGGGCAGATACGCAGTATTTT. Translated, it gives CASSFEVRADTQYF.

The CDR3 DNA is TGTGCCAGCCAACCAGGTGTGATAGGTCTAGCCAAAAACATTCAGTACTTC. This codes for CASQPGVIGLAKNIQYF. The chain has TRBV28 and TRBJ2-4; D is undetermined. The CDR3 sequence is 17 residues long. Trimming took 8 bases from V and 0 from J, leaving 20 bases between them. From germline, CDR1 is MDHEN and CDR2 SYDVKM.

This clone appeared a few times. CDR3 sequence: CASSQDWWGSTDTQYF. For the CDR3, the DNA is TGTGCCAGCAGCCAAGATTGGTGGGGTAGCACAGATACGCAGTATTTT. The rearrangement joins TRBV3-1 (or the pseudogene TRBV3-2) to TRBJ2-3, with D uncertain. The CDR3 runs 16 residues. Germline assignment: CDR1 LGHDT and CDR2 YNNKEL (reference sequence). Trimming stripped 0 bases from V and 0 bases from J, with 10 bases between.